This TCR gamma chain was retrieved from a study of Vδ1+ human thymocytes. The study, taken as a whole, reports: Thymic TRG and TRD repertoires appeared highly polyclonal, with Gaussian CDR3 length distributions. Despite high sort purity, approximately 21% of thymic T cell receptor delta sequences were Vdelta2.

Alphabeta T cells were depleted, then CD3+ Vdelta1+ Vdelta2- thymocytes were FACS-sorted. RNA was extracted from the cells and then reverse transcribed. CDR3 amplicons came from multiplex PCR with pooled V-gene forward and constant-region reverse primers. TCRdb re-called the multiplex PCR reads using CATT. The sample shows 25,000 to 35,000 gamma-chain clones, around a fifth of them seen only once. This clone was observed a few times. Antigen specificity is unknown. The CDR3 contains 10 residues. CDR1 and CDR2 (germline): EGSNGY, YDSYNSKV. The V gene end was trimmed by 9 bases and the J gene end by 6 bases; junction bases not matched to a gene: 1.

This chain joins TRGV2 and TRGJP2. Sequenced material: Vdelta1+ gamma-delta thymocytes from the thymus. As for subset: FACS-sorted CD3+ TCRalphabeta- TCRVdelta1+ TCRVdelta2- thymocytes. The clonotype was recovered from a boy under three years old who had congenital heart surgery. The CDR3 loop is CATGDWIKTF. The CDR3 region has the DNA TGTGCCACCGGTGATTGGATCAAGACGTTT.